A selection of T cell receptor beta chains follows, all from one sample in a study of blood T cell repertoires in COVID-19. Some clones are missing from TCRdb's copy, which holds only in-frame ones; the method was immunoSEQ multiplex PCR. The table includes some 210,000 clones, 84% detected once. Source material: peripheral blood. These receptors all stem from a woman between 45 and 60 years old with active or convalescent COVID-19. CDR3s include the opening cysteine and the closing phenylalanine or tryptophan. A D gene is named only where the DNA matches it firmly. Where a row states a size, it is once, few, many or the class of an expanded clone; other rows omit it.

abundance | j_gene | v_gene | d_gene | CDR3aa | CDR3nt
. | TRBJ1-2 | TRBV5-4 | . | CASSLSRGSYTF | TGTGCCAGCAGCTTGTCAAGGGGGAGCTACACCTTC
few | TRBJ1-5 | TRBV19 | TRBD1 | CASSISEWSGTGVYSNQPQHF | TGTGCCAGTAGTATAAGTGAGTGGTCCGGGACAGGGGTGTATAGCAATCAGCCCCAGCATTTT
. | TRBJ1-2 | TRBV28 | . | CASSPEVSGYTF | TGTGCCAGCAGCCCCGAGGTGAGCGGCTACACCTTC
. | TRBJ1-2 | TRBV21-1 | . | CASSNRDRGLNYGYTF | TGTGCCAGCAGCAATCGGGACAGGGGTCTTAACTATGGCTACACCTTC
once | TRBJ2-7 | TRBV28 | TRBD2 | CASSSGAIAGLEQYF | TGTGCCAGCAGTTCGGGGGCTATAGCGGGACTCGAGCAGTACTTC
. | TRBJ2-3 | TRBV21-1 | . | CASSYEPRDRDSTDTQYF | TGTGCCAGCAGTTACGAACCCCGGGACAGGGATAGCACAGATACGCAGTATTTT
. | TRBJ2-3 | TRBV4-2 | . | CASSRKPGTDTQYF | TGTGCCAGCAGCCGCAAACCGGGGACAGATACGCAGTATTTT
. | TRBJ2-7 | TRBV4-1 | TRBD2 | CASSQERASGTYEQYF | TGCGCCAGCAGCCAAGAAAGGGCTAGCGGGACCTACGAGCAGTACTTC
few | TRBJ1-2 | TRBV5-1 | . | CASSPEGTPYGYTF | TGCGCCAGCAGCCCGGAGGGGACGCCTTATGGCTACACCTTC
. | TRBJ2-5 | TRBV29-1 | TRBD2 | CSSSSGGAPETQYF | TGCAGCTCCTCTAGCGGGGGCGCCCCGGAGACCCAGTACTTC
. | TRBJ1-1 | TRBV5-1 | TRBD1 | CASSGDRVTEAFF | TGCGCCAGCAGCGGGGACAGGGTGACTGAAGCTTTCTTT
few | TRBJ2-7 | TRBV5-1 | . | CASSLEARREQYF | TGCGCCAGCAGCTTGGAGGCTCGGAGGGAGCAGTACTTC
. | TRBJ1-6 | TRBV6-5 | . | CASSRGTGHGSPLHF | TGTGCCAGCAGCCGCGGAACAGGGCATGGTTCACCCCTCCACTTT
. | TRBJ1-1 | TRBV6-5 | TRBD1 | CASSSLRGIDTEAFF | TGTGCCAGCAGTTCCCTCAGGGGGATTGACACTGAAGCTTTCTTT
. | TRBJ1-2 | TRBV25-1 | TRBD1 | CASSESGTGDGYTF | TGTGCCAGCAGTGAATCGGGTACAGGGGATGGCTACACCTTC
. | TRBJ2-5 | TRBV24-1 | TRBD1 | CATSDLTGTGDETQYF | TGTGCCACCAGTGACTTAACCGGGACAGGGGACGAGACCCAGTACTTC
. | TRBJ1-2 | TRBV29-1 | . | CSITQTGWVGYTF | TGCAGCATCACTCAGACAGGTTGGGTTGGCTACACCTTC
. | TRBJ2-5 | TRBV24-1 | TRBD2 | CATSGKASGVQETQYF | TGTGCCACCAGCGGCAAGGCTAGCGGGGTCCAAGAGACCCAGTACTTC
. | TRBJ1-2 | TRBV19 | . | CASSVKGHHLRNYGYTF | TGTGCCAGTAGTGTGAAGGGACACCACCTGAGGAACTATGGCTACACCTTC
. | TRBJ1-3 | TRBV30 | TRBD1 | CACFQGAGNTIYF | TGTGCCTGCTTTCAGGGGGCTGGAAACACCATATATTTT
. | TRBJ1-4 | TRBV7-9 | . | CASSLAGGNEKLFF | TGTGCCAGCAGCTTAGCTGGAGGGAACGAAAAACTGTTTTTT
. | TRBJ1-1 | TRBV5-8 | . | CASSPGPSRAEAFF | TGTGCCAGCAGCCCCGGACCCTCCAGGGCTGAAGCTTTCTTT
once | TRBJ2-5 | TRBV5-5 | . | CASSLEVVPRRSQYF | TGTGCCAGCAGCTTGGAGGTAGTCCCCCGCAGGTCCCAGTACTTC
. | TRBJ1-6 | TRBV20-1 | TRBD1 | CSASEQGANSPLHF | TGCAGTGCTAGTGAGCAGGGGGCTAATTCACCCCTCCACTTT
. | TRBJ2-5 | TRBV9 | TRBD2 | CASSVGRTSGGPQETQYF | TGTGCCAGCAGCGTAGGCCGGACTAGCGGGGGGCCCCAAGAGACCCAGTACTTC
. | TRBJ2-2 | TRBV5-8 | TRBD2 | CASPQSGGTGELFF | TGTGCCAGCCCGCAATCGGGGGGAACCGGGGAGCTGTTTTTT
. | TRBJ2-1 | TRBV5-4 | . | CASSPGRGSSYNEQFF | TGTGCCAGCAGCCCGGGCAGAGGGAGCTCCTACAATGAGCAGTTCTTC
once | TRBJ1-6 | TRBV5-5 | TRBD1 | CASSRQGAYSPLHF | TGTGCCAGCAGCCGACAGGGGGCCTACTCACCCCTCCACTTT
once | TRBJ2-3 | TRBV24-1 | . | CATSESSTDTQYF | TGTGCCACCAGTGAATCTAGCACAGATACGCAGTATTTT
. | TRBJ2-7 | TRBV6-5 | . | CASTPRGGDPYEQYF | TGTGCCAGCACTCCAAGGGGGGGGGACCCTTACGAGCAGTACTTC
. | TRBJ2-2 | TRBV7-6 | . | CASSLLRGVTGELFF | TGTGCCAGCAGCTTACTCAGGGGAGTCACCGGGGAGCTGTTTTTT
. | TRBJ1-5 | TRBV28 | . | CATTGSTPQNQPQHF | TGTGCCACCACAGGGTCGACGCCTCAGAATCAGCCCCAGCATTTT
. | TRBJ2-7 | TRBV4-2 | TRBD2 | CASSQGGGSDYEQYF | TGTGCCAGCAGCCAAGGGGGCGGGAGCGACTACGAGCAGTACTTC
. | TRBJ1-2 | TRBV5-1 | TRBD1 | CASSATGASYGYTF | TGCGCCAGCAGCGCGACAGGGGCTTCATATGGCTACACCTTC
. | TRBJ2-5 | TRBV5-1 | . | CASSFGTQIQETQYF | TGCGCCAGCAGTTTCGGGACACAGATCCAAGAGACCCAGTACTTC
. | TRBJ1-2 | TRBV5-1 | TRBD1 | CASSSSGGGYGYTF | TGCGCCAGCAGCTCTTCAGGGGGCGGATATGGCTACACCTTC
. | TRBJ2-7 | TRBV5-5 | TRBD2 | CASDFSGQPYEQYF | TGTGCCAGCGACTTTAGCGGGCAGCCTTACGAGCAGTACTTC
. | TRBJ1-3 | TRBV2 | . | CASSEANTMIGQISGNTIYF | TGTGCCAGCAGTGAAGCGAACACTATGATCGGACAGATTTCTGGAAACACCATATATTTT
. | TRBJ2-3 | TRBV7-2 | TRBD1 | CASSFVQGSTDTQYF | TGTGCCAGCAGCTTTGTACAGGGGAGCACAGATACGCAGTATTTT